This TCR beta chain was retrieved from a study of early T cells in non-severe SARS-CoV-2 infection. Looking at the study overall: From unsorted whole blood, bulk RNA was sequenced, and the chains remained unpaired. Notes on the study in general: Anti-spike CD8 responses were favored in VDJdb matching, and private and CD4 specificities were missed.

Attached unique molecular identifiers marked individual cDNA molecules. A single record per CDR3 protein comes from TCRdb applying MiXCR to the 5' RACE reads. The repertoire holds some 80,000 distinct CDR3 sequences, with roughly 4.7% as singletons. About this clonotype: Antigen: not known.

This CDR3 is built from 14 residues. V dropped 5 bases and J dropped 8 bases, with 15 bases sitting between them. Per germline, CDR1 KGHDR and CDR2 SFDVKD. The source material was whole blood, sampled at baseline. The rearrangement joins TRBV24-1 to TRBJ2-1; tentative D call: TRBD2 (5 bases). The receptor was isolated from an adult who was a healthcare worker with PCR-confirmed SARS-CoV-2 infection or an uninfected control (not recorded which). This CDR3 reads CATSGRVGVDEQFF. Here the CDR3 DNA reads TGTGCCACCAGTGGGCGAGTGGGAGTGGATGAGCAGTTCTTC.